This T cell receptor beta chain was documented in a study of cytomegalovirus exposure and HLA in healthy donors. Sequencing was performed with immunoSEQ multiplex PCR; in TCRdb, only in-frame clones are kept and a portion is missing. The profile shows 150,000 to 200,000 clones, roughly nine tenths of them singletons. The junction had 3 bases not matched to a gene; V was cut back by 5 bases and J by 0 bases. There are 15 residues in the CDR3. CDR1 is SGHAT and CDR2 is FQNNGV in the germline V gene. This sequence originates from a woman aged 25 to 39 in good health and CMV-seronegative. The sequencing input was PBMCs. The chain recombines TRBV11-2 with TRBJ2-7, with 11 bases matching TRBD2. The CDR3 DNA reads TGTGCCAGCAGCGCGACTAGCGGGGCCTCCTACGAGCAGTACTTC. It codes for CASSATSGASYEQYF.